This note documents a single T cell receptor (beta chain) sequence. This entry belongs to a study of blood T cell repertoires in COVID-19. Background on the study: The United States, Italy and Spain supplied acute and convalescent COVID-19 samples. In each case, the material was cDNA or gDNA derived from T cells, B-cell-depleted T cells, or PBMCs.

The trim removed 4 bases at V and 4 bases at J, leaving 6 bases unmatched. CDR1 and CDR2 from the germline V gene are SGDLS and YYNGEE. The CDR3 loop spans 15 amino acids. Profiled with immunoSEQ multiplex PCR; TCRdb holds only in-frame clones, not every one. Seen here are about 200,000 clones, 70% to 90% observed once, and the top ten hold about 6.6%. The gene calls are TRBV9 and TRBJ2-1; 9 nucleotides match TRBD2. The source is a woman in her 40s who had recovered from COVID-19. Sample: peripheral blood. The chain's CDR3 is CASSPPTSGYNEQFF. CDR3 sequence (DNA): TGTGCCAGCAGCCCCCCGACTAGCGGTTACAATGAGCAGTTCTTC.